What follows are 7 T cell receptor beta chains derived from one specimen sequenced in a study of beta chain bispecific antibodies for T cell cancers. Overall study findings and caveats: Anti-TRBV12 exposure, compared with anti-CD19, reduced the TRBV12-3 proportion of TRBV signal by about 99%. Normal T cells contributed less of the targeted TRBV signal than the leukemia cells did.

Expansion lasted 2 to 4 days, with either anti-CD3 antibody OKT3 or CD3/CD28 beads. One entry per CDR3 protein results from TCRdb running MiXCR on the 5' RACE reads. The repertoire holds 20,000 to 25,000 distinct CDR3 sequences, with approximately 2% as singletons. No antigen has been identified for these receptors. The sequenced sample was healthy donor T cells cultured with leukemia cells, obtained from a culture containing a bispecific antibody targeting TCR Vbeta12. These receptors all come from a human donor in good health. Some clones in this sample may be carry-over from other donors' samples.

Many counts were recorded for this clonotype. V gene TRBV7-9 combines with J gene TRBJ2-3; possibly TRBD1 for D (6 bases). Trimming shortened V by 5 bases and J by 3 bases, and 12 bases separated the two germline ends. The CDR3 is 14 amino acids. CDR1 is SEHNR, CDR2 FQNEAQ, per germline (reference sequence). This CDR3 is CASSAGRGTDTQYF. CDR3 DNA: TGTGCCAGCAGCGCAGGAAGGGGGACAGATACGCAGTATTTT.

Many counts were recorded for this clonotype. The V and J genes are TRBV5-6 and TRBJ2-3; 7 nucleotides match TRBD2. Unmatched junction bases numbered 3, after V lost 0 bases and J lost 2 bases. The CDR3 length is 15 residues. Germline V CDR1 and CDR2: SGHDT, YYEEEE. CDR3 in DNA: TGTGCCAGCAGCTTGGTGAGCGGGGCCACAGATACGCAGTATTTT. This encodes CASSLVSGATDTQYF. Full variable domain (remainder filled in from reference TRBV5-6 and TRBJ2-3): DAGVTQSPTHLIKTRGQQVTLRCSPKSGHDTVSWYQQALGQGPQFIFQYYEEEERQRGNFPDRFSGHQFPNYSSELNVNALLLGDSALYLCASSLVSGATDTQYFGPGTRLTVL.

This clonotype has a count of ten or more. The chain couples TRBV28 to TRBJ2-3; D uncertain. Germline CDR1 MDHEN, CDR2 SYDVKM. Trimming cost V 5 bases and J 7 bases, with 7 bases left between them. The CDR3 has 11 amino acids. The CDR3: CASSPGYTQYF. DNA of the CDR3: TGTGCCAGCAGTCCAGGATATACGCAGTATTTT.

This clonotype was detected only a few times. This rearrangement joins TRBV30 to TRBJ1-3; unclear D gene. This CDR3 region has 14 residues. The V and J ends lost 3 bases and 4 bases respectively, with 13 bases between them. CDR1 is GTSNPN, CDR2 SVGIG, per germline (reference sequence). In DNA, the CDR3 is TGTGCCTGGAGCGAGGGCGGCGGAGGAAACACCATATATTTT. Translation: CAWSEGGGGNTIYF.

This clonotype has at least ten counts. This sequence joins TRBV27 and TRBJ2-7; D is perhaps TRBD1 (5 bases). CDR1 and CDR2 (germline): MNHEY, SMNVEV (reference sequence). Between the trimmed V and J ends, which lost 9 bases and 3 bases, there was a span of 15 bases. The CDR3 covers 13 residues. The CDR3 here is CASPGLVLYEQYF. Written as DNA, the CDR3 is TGTGCCAGTCCAGGGCTAGTACTCTACGAGCAGTACTTC.

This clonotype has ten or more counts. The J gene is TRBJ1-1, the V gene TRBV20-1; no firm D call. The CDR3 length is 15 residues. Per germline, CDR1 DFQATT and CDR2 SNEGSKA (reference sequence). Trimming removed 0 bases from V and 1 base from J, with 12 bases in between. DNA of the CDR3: TGCAGTGCTAGAGATATTAGCCAGGAGAACACTGAAGCTTTCTTT. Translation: CSARDISQENTEAFF.

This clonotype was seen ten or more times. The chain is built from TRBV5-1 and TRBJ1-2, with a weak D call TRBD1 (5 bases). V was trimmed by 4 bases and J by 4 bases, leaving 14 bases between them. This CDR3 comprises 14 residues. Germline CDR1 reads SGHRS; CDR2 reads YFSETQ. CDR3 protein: CASSRDLGSYGYTF. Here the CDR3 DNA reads TGCGCCAGCAGCAGGGACCTGGGGAGCTATGGCTACACCTTC.